The subject of this entry is one T cell receptor beta chain. Losses at the gene ends were 4 bases for V and 0 bases for J; bases not matched to a gene: 8. The CDR3 consists of 18 residues. The data stem from a study of shared clonotypes between healthy human individuals. Assay: immunoSEQ multiplex PCR; the TCRdb copy retains only in-frame clones and omits some. The sample has 2 million to 3 million clones; around 90% are singletons. The gene calls are TRBV5-3 and TRBJ2-5; 14 bases align to TRBD2. TRBV5-3 belongs to the ORF category, with a function that is uncertain. The sample taken for sequencing was naive CD4+ T cells sorted from blood. Described subset: CD45RA+ positively selected. The sequence was collected from a man aged 18 to 30 in good health. The CDR3 DNA follows: TGTGCCAGAAGCCTGGGACTAGCGGGAGTTGGGTACCAAGAGACCCAGTACTTC. Its translation is CARSLGLAGVGYQETQYF.